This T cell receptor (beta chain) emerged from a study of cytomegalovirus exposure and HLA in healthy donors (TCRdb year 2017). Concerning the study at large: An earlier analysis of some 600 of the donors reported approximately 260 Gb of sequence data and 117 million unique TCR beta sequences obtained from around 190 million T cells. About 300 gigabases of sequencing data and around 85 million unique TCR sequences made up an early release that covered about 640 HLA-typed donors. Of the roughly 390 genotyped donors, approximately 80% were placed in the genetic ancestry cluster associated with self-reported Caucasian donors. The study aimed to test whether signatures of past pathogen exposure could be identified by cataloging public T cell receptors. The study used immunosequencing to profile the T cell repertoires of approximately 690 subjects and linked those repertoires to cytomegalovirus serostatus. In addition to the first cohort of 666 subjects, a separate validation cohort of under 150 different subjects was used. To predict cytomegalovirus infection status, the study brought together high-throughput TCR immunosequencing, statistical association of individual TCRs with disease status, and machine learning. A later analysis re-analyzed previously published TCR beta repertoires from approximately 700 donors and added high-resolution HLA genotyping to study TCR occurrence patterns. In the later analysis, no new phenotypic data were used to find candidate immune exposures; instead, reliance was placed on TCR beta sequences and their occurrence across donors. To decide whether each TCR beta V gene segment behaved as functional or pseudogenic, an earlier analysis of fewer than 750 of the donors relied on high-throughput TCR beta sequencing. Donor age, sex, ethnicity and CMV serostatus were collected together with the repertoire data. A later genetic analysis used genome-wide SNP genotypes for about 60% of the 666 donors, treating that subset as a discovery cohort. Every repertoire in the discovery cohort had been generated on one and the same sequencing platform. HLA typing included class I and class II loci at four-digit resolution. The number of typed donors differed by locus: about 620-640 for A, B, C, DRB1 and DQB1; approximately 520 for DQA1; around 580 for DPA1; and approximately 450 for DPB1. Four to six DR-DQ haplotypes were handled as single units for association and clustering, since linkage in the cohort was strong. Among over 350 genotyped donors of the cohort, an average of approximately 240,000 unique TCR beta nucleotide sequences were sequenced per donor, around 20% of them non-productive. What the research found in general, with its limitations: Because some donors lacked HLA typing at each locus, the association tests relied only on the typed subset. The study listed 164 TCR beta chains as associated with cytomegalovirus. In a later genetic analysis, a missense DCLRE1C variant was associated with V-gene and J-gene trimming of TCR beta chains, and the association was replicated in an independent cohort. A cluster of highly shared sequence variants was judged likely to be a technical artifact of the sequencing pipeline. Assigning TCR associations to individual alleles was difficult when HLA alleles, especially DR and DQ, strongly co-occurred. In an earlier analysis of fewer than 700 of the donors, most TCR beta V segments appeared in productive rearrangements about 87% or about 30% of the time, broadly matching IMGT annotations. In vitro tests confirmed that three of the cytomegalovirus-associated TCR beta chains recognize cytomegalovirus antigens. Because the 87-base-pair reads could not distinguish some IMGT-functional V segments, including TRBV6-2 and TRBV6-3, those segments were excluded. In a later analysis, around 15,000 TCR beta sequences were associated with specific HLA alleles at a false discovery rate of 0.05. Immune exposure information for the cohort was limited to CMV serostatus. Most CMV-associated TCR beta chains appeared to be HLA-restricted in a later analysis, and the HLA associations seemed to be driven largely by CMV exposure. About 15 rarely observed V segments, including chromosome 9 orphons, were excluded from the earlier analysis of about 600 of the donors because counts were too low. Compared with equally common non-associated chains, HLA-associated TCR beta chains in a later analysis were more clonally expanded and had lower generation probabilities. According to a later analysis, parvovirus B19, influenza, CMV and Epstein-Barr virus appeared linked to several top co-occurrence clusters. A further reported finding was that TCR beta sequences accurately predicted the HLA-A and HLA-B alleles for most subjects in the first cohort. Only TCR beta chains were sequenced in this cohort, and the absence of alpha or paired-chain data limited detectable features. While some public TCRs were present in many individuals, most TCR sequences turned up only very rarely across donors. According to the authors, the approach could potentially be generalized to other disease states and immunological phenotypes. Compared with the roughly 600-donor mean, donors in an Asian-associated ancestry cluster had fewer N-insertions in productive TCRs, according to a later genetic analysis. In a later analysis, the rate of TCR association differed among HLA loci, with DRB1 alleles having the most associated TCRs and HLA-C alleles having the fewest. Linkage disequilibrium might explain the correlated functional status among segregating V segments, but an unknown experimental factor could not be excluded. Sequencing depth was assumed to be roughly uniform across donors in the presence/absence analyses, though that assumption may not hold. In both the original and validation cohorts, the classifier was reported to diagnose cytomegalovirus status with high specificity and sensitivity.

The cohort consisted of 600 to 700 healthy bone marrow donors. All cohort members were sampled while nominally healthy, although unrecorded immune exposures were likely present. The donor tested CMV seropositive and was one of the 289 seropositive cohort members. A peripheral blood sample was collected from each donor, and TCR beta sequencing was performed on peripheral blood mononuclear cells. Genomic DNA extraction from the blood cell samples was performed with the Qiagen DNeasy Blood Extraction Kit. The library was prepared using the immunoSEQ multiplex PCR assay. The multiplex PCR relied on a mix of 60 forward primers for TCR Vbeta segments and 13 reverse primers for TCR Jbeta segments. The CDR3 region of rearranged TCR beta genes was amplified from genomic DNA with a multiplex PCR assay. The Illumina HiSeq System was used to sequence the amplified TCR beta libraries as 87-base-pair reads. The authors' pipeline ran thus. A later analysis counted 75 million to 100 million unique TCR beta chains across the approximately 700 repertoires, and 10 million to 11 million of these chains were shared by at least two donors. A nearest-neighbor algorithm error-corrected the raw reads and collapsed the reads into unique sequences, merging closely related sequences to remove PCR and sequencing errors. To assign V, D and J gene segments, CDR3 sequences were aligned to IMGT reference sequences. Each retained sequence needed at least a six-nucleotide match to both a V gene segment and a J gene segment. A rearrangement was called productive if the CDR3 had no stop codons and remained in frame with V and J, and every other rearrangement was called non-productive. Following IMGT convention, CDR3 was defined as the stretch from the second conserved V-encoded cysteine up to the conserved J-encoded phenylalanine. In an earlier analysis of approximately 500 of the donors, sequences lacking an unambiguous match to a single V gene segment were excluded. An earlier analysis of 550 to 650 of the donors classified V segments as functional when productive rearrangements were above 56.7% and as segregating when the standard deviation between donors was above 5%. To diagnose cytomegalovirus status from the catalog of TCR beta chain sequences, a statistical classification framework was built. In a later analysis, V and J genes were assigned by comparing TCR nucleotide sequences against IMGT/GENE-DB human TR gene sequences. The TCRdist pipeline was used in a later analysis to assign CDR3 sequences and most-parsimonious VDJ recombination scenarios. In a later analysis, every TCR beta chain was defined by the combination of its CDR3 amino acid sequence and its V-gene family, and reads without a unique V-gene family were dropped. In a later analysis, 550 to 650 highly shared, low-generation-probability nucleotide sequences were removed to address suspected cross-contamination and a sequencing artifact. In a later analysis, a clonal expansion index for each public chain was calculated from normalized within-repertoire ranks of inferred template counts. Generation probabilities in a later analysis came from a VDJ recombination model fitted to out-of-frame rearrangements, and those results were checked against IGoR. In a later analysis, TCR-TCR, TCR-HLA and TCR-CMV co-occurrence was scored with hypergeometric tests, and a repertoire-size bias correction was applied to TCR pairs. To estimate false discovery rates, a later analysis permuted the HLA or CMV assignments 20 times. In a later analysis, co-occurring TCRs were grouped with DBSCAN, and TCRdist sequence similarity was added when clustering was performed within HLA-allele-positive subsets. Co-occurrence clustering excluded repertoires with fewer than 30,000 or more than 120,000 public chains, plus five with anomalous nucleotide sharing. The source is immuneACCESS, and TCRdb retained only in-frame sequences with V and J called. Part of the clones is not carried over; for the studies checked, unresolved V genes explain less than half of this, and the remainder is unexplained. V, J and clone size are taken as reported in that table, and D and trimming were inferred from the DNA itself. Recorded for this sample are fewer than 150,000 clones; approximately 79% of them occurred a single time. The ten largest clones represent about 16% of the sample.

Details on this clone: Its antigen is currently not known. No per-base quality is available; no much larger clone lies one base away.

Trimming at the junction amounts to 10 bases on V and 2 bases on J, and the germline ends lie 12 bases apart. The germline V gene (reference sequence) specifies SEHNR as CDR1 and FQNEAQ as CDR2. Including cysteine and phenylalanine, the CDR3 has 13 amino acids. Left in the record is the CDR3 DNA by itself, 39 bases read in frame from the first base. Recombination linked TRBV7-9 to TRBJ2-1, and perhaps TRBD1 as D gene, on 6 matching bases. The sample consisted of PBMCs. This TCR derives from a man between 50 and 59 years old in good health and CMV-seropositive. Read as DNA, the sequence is TGTGCCACCACAGGGAATCCCTACAATGAGCAGTTCTTC. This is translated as CATTGNPYNEQFF. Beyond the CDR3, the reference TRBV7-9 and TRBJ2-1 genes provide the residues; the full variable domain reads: DTGVSQNPRHKITKRGQNVTFRCDPISEHNRLYWYRQTLGQGPEFLTYFQNEAQLEKSRLLSDRFSAERPKGSFSTLEIQRTEQGDSAMYLCATTGNPYNEQFFGPGTRLTVL.